Listed below are T cell receptor beta chains from one sample, sequenced in a study of blood T cell repertoires in COVID-19. Using immunoSEQ multiplex PCR, the repertoire was profiled, and TCRdb retains in-frame clones only, with some absent. The data contain 120,000 to 150,000 clones, 75% to 90% of them seen just once; the ten biggest clones take up approximately 3%. Material for sequencing was peripheral blood. All receptors derive from a woman aged 55-69 years with active COVID-19. Both conserved end residues are trimmed from each CDR3.

j_call | v_call | cdr3_aa
TRBJ2-1 | TRBV5-1 | ASSLSPLAGPYNEQF
TRBJ1-3 | TRBV28 | ASSLGRGRSGNTIY
TRBJ2-1 | TRBV9 | ASSVASTSGTGQF
TRBJ2-7 | TRBV28 | ASSKRTGGFYEQY
TRBJ2-7 | TRBV7-8 | ASSLGTSGGPSYEQY
TRBJ2-2 | TRBV9 | ASSVGASGSTGELF
TRBJ1-6 | TRBV4-1 | ASSQFRGNSPLH
TRBJ2-1 | TRBV28 | ASSFPGLAGGFYEQF
TRBJ2-3 | TRBV29-1 | SAQGGLAGGGWTDTQY
TRBJ2-3 | TRBV3-1/TRBV3-2 | ASSQIGNTPDTQY
TRBJ2-3 | TRBV5-4 | ASRASTDTQY
TRBJ2-1 | TRBV27 | ASSEDSSYNEQF
TRBJ1-6 | TRBV30 | AFRGQGDSPLH
TRBJ1-6 | TRBV27 | ASSLSPRRDNSPLH
TRBJ1-4 | TRBV7-5 | VRSPRQFPKSEKLF
TRBJ1-6 | TRBV4-3 | ASSQVQGNSPLH
TRBJ1-2 | TRBV2 | ASSEGRYGYT
TRBJ2-5 | TRBV5-8 | ASSGGLAGWETQY
TRBJ2-7 | TRBV7-2 | ASSLAPSGVWNEQY
TRBJ2-7 | TRBV29-1 | SVGRRDLGAYEQY
TRBJ2-6 | TRBV19 | ASSMRGANVLT
TRBJ2-3 | TRBV19 | ASSSGTGGLKTDTQY
TRBJ1-6 | TRBV18 | ASSPQEGPNSPLH
TRBJ1-1 | TRBV6-4 | ASRRDRWNTEAF
TRBJ1-1 | TRBV18 | ASSPLGTGVTEAF
TRBJ1-2 | TRBV7-2 | ASSLAEGRYT
TRBJ1-2 | TRBV5-4 | ASSLGDAANYGYT
TRBJ2-2 | TRBV7-7 | ASRPSGGNTGELF
TRBJ2-7 | TRBV5-5 | ASSHRGQGAFSSYEQY
TRBJ2-7 | TRBV7-9 | ASSLPSGTYEQY
TRBJ1-4 | TRBV4-2 | ASSQDWAFNEKLF
TRBJ2-1 | TRBV29-1 | SVDWQGDNEQF
TRBJ2-3 | TRBV29-1 | SVDSSGREDTQY
TRBJ1-3 | TRBV4-3 | ASSQHFAGVGSGNTIY
TRBJ1-3 | TRBV5-6 | ASSFGRGFSGNTIY
TRBJ2-1 | TRBV10-1 | ASSAGPGYNEQF
TRBJ2-3 | TRBV11-2 | ASSLGMVAGGPNTDTQY
TRBJ1-5 | TRBV28 | ASTMGQIYSNQPQH
TRBJ2-1 | TRBV20-1 | SASIGGSSYNEQF
TRBJ2-3 | TRBV27 | ASSERDTQY
TRBJ1-4 | TRBV6-1 | ASSEGTVNEKLF
TRBJ2-7 | TRBV10-3 | AIGRLTDEQY
TRBJ2-2 | TRBV21-1 | ASSGKGGTSGSMTGELF
TRBJ2-7 | TRBV5-5 | ASSQGLAGGPLDHEQY
TRBJ1-4 | TRBV4-2 | ASSQGHTGVANEKLF
TRBJ2-7 | TRBV27 | ASRLGEQGEQY
TRBJ1-1 | TRBV7-3 | ASSLQSNTEAF
TRBJ2-7 | TRBV7-8 | ASSLVREASYEQY
TRBJ1-2 | TRBV28 | ASGQGYGYT
TRBJ1-5 | TRBV6-2/TRBV6-3 | ASSPGTNFNQPQH
TRBJ2-2 | TRBV7-3 | ASSPGSAGLAGNTGELF
TRBJ1-3 | TRBV5-5 | ASSRSRTVGNTIY
TRBJ2-7 | TRBV4-2 | ASSQEAGGSYEQY
TRBJ2-1 | TRBV19 | ASSTHSGSEQF
TRBJ2-1 | TRBV2 | ASRGGTSGLPHEQF
TRBJ2-3 | TRBV5-4 | ASSLEAGVVTDTQY
TRBJ2-2 | TRBV28 | ASRTGTGFSGELF
TRBJ2-5 | TRBV18 | ASSLGQQETQY
TRBJ1-5 | TRBV28 | ASSLGRSNQPQH
TRBJ1-1 | TRBV28 | ASSPWTGASLNTEAF